This T cell receptor (beta chain) was sequenced in a study of T cell responses to AZD1222 COVID-19 vaccine. Study-level points and caveats: Seropositive AZD1222 recipients at baseline numbered only five to seven. None of the repertoires were sampled until the peak T cell response had passed. Increased Spike-specific TCR breadth and depth were observed after two AZD1222 doses. Mostly white British, mostly female donors; authors suggested clonal diversity may be underestimated.

Assay: immunoSEQ multiplex PCR; the TCRdb copy retains only in-frame clones and omits some. The sample consists of approximately 110,000 clones, around 85% of them appearing once. With respect to this clone: The antigen is unknown.

The origin of this receptor is an adult who received the AZD1222 COVID-19 vaccine. This material consisted of peripheral blood, taken 28 days after the second AZD1222 dose.

The CDR3 loop is CASSEIMREDPLHF. In nucleotides, the CDR3 is TGTGCCAGCAGTGAAATTATGCGGGAGGACCCCCTCCACTTT. The gene calls are TRBV2 and TRBJ1-6, with D uncertain. V shed 2 bases and J shed 13 bases, with 15 bases lying between them. CDR1 SNHLY and CDR2 FYNNEI come from the germline V gene. This CDR3 contains 14 residues.